This T cell receptor beta chain was sequenced during a study of blood T cell repertoires in COVID-19. Study-level background: Some COVID-19 samples were acute and others convalescent; all came from the United States, Italy and Spain. PBMCs, B-cell-depleted T cells, or T cells provided the cDNA or gDNA that made up the material.

This CDR3 spans 14 amino acids. The V end lost 3 bases, the J end lost 1 base, and 10 bases lay between the germline ends. From germline, CDR1 is GTSNPN and CDR2 SVGIG (reference sequence). Authors' methods: Reference gene primers were amplified, and this amplification served to estimate nucleated cell counts. Using immunoSEQ multiplex PCR, the repertoire was profiled, and TCRdb retains in-frame clones only, with some absent. V and J calls and clone size are given by that table; D and trimming were obtained from the DNA. The data show about 68,000 clones, 84% seen once. The chain has TRBV30 and TRBJ1-3; D might be TRBD1 (5 bases). The clonotype originates from a man aged 45 to 65 with active COVID-19. Specimen: peripheral blood. The CDR3 loop is CAWSPGASGNTIYF. The CDR3, as DNA: TGTGCCTGGAGCCCTGGGGCTTCTGGAAACACCATATATTTT. The full variable domain, completed using reference TRBV30 and TRBJ1-3, is SQTIHQWPATLVQPVGSPLSLECTVEGTSNPNLYWYRQAAGRGLQLLFYSVGIGQISSEVPQNLSASRPQDRQFILSSKKLLLSDSGFYLCAWSPGASGNTIYFGEGSWLTVV.